Listed below are T cell receptor beta chains from one sample, sequenced in a study of blood T cell repertoires in COVID-19. The repertoire was sequenced with immunoSEQ multiplex PCR; TCRdb's copy has only in-frame clones and lacks some. This table holds more than 65,000 clones, 65% to 85% found once. Sequenced material: peripheral blood. The receptors come from a man aged 45-65 years with active COVID-19. The CDR3 runs from the conserved cysteine through the conserved F or W. D genes are given only for firm matches. Not all rows give a size; the values are once, few, many and, for expanded clones, a class.

>TRBJ1-5|-|TRBV7-2|-
CASSPNRSRQPQHF
TGTGCCAGCAGCCCGAACCGGAGCCGGCAGCCCCAGCATTTT
>TRBJ2-7|-|TRBV5-1|-
CASSLWPGNYEQYF
TGCGCCAGCAGCTTGTGGCCAGGGAACTACGAGCAGTACTTC
>TRBJ2-7|few|TRBV28|-
CASSRLGGEQYF
TGTGCCAGCAGTCGCCTAGGTGGTGAGCAGTACTTC
>TRBJ2-7|once|TRBV6-2/TRBV6-3|-
CASSRAGISYEQYF
TGTGCCAGCAGCAGGGCCGGGATCTCCTACGAGCAGTACTTC
>TRBJ2-2|-|TRBV27|-
CASSLYTGSGELFF
TGTGCCAGCAGTTTATATACAGGGTCCGGGGAGCTGTTTTTT
>TRBJ2-7|-|TRBV6-5|-
CASSRSTVSYEQYF
TGTGCCAGCAGTCGCTCGACAGTTTCCTACGAGCAGTACTTC
>TRBJ2-4|-|TRBV10-3|TRBD2
CAISESQRGLAKNIQYF
TGTGCCATCAGTGAGTCGCAGCGGGGTTTAGCCAAAAACATTCAGTACTTC
>TRBJ2-2|-|TRBV5-1|TRBD2
CASSLLREWPGELFF
TGCGCCAGCAGCCTTCTGCGGGAGTGGCCCGGGGAGCTGTTTTTT
>TRBJ2-2|-|TRBV5-1|TRBD2
CASSRSGKSTGELFF
TGCGCCAGCAGTAGGAGCGGGAAATCCACCGGGGAGCTGTTTTTT
>TRBJ2-1|-|TRBV19|-
CASYLGNEQFF
TGTGCCAGTTACCTAGGCAATGAGCAGTTCTTC
>TRBJ1-1|-|TRBV19|-
CASNGWTEAFF
TGTGCCAGTAACGGTTGGACTGAAGCTTTCTTT
>TRBJ2-5|-|TRBV5-1|TRBD1
CASSLGQGVQETQYF
TGCGCCAGCAGCTTGGGACAGGGCGTCCAAGAGACCCAGTACTTC
>TRBJ2-2|few|TRBV27|-
CASPGTEHTGELFF
TGTGCCAGTCCCGGGACTGAGCACACCGGGGAGCTGTTTTTT
>TRBJ2-7|-|TRBV28|TRBD2
CASSFIRLAGAYEQYF
TGTGCCAGCAGCTTTATAAGATTAGCGGGGGCCTACGAGCAGTACTTC
>TRBJ1-1|-|TRBV28|TRBD1
CASTPGYRGQTEAFF
TGTGCCAGCACCCCAGGGTACAGGGGGCAAACTGAAGCTTTCTTT
>TRBJ2-5|-|TRBV19|TRBD1
CASSTVGSRDRGQETQYF
TGTGCCAGTAGTACTGTGGGGTCCCGGGACAGGGGTCAAGAGACCCAGTACTTC